These 23 T cell receptor beta chains were all obtained from the same sample, sequenced in a study of blood T cell repertoires in COVID-19. Profiling relied on immunoSEQ multiplex PCR, and the TCRdb table lists in-frame clones only, not all of them. The sample includes tens of thousands of clones, about 91% of them seen just once. The sequencing sample was made of peripheral blood. The receptors come from a man between 45 and 60 years old with acute or convalescent COVID-19.

The CDR3 DNA follows: TGTGCCAGCAGTCTAAGCGGGGACGGGGAGCTGTTTTTT. Its translation: CASSLSGDGELFF. The chain uses TRBV6-6 and TRBJ2-2; 7 positions agree with TRBD2. The V segment lost 5 bases and the J segment 7 bases; nucleotides outside the gene matches: 4. CDR3 length: 13 amino acids. The germline gives CDR1 MNHNY, CDR2 SVGAGI (reference sequence).

The V call is TRBV24-1, the J call TRBJ1-2, with TRBD1 matching over 7 bases. The V and J ends lost 10 bases and 8 bases, in that order; junction bases with no gene match: 12. Germline CDR1 is KGHDR and CDR2 is SFDVKD. There are 13 residues in the CDR3. CDR3 protein: CATSGGAVEGYTF. DNA for the CDR3: TGTGCCACGTCAGGGGGAGCGGTGGAGGGCTACACCTTC.

V is TRBV7-7 and J is TRBJ2-3; 11 nucleotides match TRBD2. V was pared by 5 bases and J by 1 base, with 2 bases of the junction left unmatched. Germline V gene sequence: CDR1 SSHAT, CDR2 FNYEAQ (reference sequence). The length of the CDR3 is 15 residues. The CDR3 loop is CASSLTSGGTDTQYF. CDR3 bases: TGTGCCAGCAGCCTGACTAGCGGGGGCACAGATACGCAGTATTTT.

Concerning this clone itself: This specimen includes other DNA sequences encoding the same CDR3. The chain is built from TRBV18 and TRBJ2-3, with 8 bases fitting TRBD2. The CDR3 runs 14 residues. CDR1 and CDR2 (germline): KGHSH, LQKENI. V lost 6 bases and J lost 3; bases outside the gene matches: 5. The CDR3 DNA reads as TGTGCCAGCTCCCCGGGGACTAGAACAGATACGCAGTATTTT. Protein sequence: CASSPGTRTDTQYF.

V usage is TRBV5-1 and J usage is TRBJ1-1; perhaps TRBD1 as D (6 bases). V was trimmed by 3 bases and J by 1 base, leaving 19 bases between them. The CDR3 covers 17 residues. Germline-derived CDR1 and CDR2 are SGHRS and YFSETQ. CDR3 protein: CASSWMGASRENTEAFF. The CDR3 coding sequence is TGCGCCAGCAGCTGGATGGGGGCAAGTCGAGAGAACACTGAAGCTTTCTTT.

The J gene is TRBJ2-3, the V gene TRBV7-4, with TRBD2 matching over 11 bases. Per germline, CDR1 SGHVT and CDR2 SQSDAQ. There are 18 residues in the CDR3. The V segment lost 1 base and the J segment 1 base; nucleotides outside the gene matches: 7. DNA for the CDR3: TGTGCCAGCAGCTTAGTGACCCTAGCGGGGGGACGCACAGATACGCAGTATTTT. Translation gives CASSLVTLAGGRTDTQYF.

On this clone: This CDR3 is also generated by other DNA sequences in the sample. V and J are TRBV19 and TRBJ1-5; TRBD1 agrees at 9 bases. CDR1 is LNHDA and CDR2 is SQIVND in the germline V gene (reference sequence). V gave up 5 bases and J gave up 0 bases; unmatched junction bases: 5. This CDR3 contains 16 residues. In nucleotides, the CDR3 is TGTGCCAGTAGTTTTACAGGGGGCTATAGCAATCAGCCCCAGCATTTT. The encoded protein is CASSFTGGYSNQPQHF.

In DNA form, the CDR3 reads TGTGCCAGTAGTATGGACAGCGGGGATGAGCAGTACTTC. It codes for CASSMDSGDEQYF. V usage is TRBV19 and J usage is TRBJ2-7, with D possibly TRBD2 on 7 matching bases. Per the germline V gene, CDR1 is LNHDA and CDR2 is SQIVND (reference sequence). Trimming removed 3 bases from V and 7 bases from J, with 13 bases in between. This CDR3 is built from 13 residues. Full variable domain (missing parts from reference TRBV19 and TRBJ2-7): DGGITQSPKYLFRKEGQNVTLSCEQNLNHDAMYWYRQDPGQGLRLIYYSQIVNDFQKGDIAEGYSVSREKKESFPLTVTSAQKNPTAFYLCASSMDSGDEQYFGPGTRLTVT.

The V gene is TRBV5-3, the J gene TRBJ1-5; the match to TRBD1 covers 7 bases. TRBV5-3 is an ORF, with its function uncertain. This CDR3 contains 12 residues. V shed 8 bases and J 11 bases; nucleotides not matched to a gene: 10. CDR3 region: CARGQLIRAQHF. CDR3 in DNA: TGTGCCAGGGGACAGTTGATTCGGGCCCAGCATTTT.

The chain couples TRBV5-1 to TRBJ2-1, with 11 positions matching TRBD2. This CDR3 region has 15 residues. Per germline, CDR1 SGHRS and CDR2 YFSETQ. Trimming removed 0 bases from V and 9 bases from J; junction bases left unmatched: 5. This CDR3 is CASSLVAGGPGEQFF. In nucleotides, the CDR3 is TGCGCCAGCAGCTTGGTAGCGGGGGGGCCCGGTGAGCAGTTCTTC.

V and J are TRBV30 and TRBJ1-2, with D perhaps TRBD1 (5 bases). The CDR3 runs to 13 residues. Germline lookup yields CDR1 GTSNPN and CDR2 SVGIG (reference sequence). Trimming stripped 5 bases from V and 1 base from J, with 11 bases between. The CDR3 here is CAWGARLNYGYTF. CDR3 bases: TGTGCCTGGGGGGCCAGACTTAACTATGGCTACACCTTC.

J is TRBJ2-7 and V is TRBV24-1, with 7 bases identical to TRBD1. With 4 bases clipped from V and 6 bases from J, the junction kept 5 bases outside the gene matches. This CDR3 spans 13 amino acids. From germline, CDR1 is KGHDR and CDR2 SFDVKD. DNA for the CDR3: TGTGCCACCAGTGACCGGACAGGCAGCGAGCAGTACTTC. It codes for CATSDRTGSEQYF.

This rearrangement joins TRBV6-5 to TRBJ2-1; D remains ambiguous. This CDR3 is 11 amino acids long. The germline CDR1 and CDR2 sequences are MNHEY and SVGAGI. Deletions cut 7 bases from V and 8 bases from J, with 9 bases between. CDR3 sequence (DNA): TGTGCCAGCAAGGAGTGGGATGAGCAGTTCTTC. Its protein product is CASKEWDEQFF.

The chain combines TRBV6-1 with TRBJ1-1; D unresolved. Trimming took off 3 bases at V and 1 base at J, with 9 bases between the two ends. The CDR3 has 14 residues. From germline, CDR1 is MNHNS and CDR2 SASEGT. CDR3 amino acids: CASSESGGNTEAFF. The DNA for the CDR3 is TGTGCCAGCAGTGAGAGCGGAGGGAACACTGAAGCTTTCTTT.

This clone was seen more than once but under ten times. V usage is TRBV15 and J usage is TRBJ1-1; D unclear. The CDR3 runs 13 residues. Germline CDR1 LNHNV, CDR2 YYDKDF (reference sequence). V was pared by 4 bases and J by 1 base, with 7 bases between. The CDR3 sequence is CATSTVSNTEAFF. In DNA form, the CDR3 reads TGTGCCACCAGCACCGTATCGAACACTGAAGCTTTCTTT.

This chain connects TRBV23-1 to TRBJ1-2, with 8 nucleotides matching TRBD1. TRBV23-1 qualifies as an ORF whose function is uncertain. The J segment lost 0 bases and the V segment lost 8 bases, leaving 23 bases of the junction unmatched. This CDR3 is built from 20 residues. This chain's CDR3 is CASPTDRAGGLQRANYGYTF. The CDR3 coding sequence is TGCGCCAGCCCGACGGACAGGGCTGGGGGATTGCAACGAGCTAACTATGGCTACACCTTC.

The J gene is TRBJ1-6, the V gene TRBV4-2; 7 bases agree with TRBD1. Germline CDR1 reads LGHNA; CDR2 reads YNFKEQ. CDR3 length: 15 residues. The trim removed 1 base at V and 7 bases at J, leaving 4 bases unmatched. The CDR3 loop reads CASSQGQGDNSPLHF. Written as DNA, the CDR3 is TGTGCCAGCAGCCAAGGCCAGGGGGACAATTCACCCCTCCACTTT.

The J gene is TRBJ1-1, the V gene TRBV7-9; D remains ambiguous. Trimming took off 1 base at V and 6 bases at J, with 15 bases between the two ends. Germline CDR1 SEHNR, CDR2 FQNEAQ (reference sequence). The CDR3 has 15 amino acids. For the CDR3, the DNA is TGTGCCAGCAGCTTAGGTAGTACGGGGTCCCCTGAAGCTTTCTTT. Residues: CASSLGSTGSPEAFF. Looking up the rest from reference TRBV7-9 and TRBJ1-1 gives the full variable domain: DTGVSQNPRHKITKRGQNVTFRCDPISEHNRLYWYRQTLGQGPEFLTYFQNEAQLEKSRLLSDRFSAERPKGSFSTLEIQRTEQGDSAMYLCASSLGSTGSPEAFFGQGTRLTVV.

The chain combines TRBV27 with TRBJ1-2; 10 nucleotides align to TRBD1. V gave up 6 bases and J gave up 5 bases; unmatched junction bases: 3. The length of the CDR3 is 13 residues. In germline, CDR1 is MNHEY, CDR2 SMNVEV (reference sequence). The CDR3 reads CASRRTGGYGYTF. The CDR3 DNA sequence: TGTGCCAGCAGGAGGACAGGGGGATATGGCTACACCTTC.

The genes are TRBV4-1 and TRBJ2-1; tentatively, D is TRBD2 (6 bases). This CDR3 region has 16 residues. Trimming took 0 bases from V and 4 from J, leaving 13 bases between them. Germline lookup yields CDR1 MGHRA and CDR2 YSYEKL. Here the CDR3 DNA reads TGCGCCAGCAGCCAAGATCCTGGGGACTGGTACAATGAGCAGTTCTTC. This gives the protein CASSQDPGDWYNEQFF.

The count of this clone is one. The V and J genes are TRBV5-1 and TRBJ2-5, with D maybe TRBD1 (5 bases). Trimming stripped 0 bases from V and 6 bases from J, with 15 bases between. CDR3 length: 15 amino acids. The germline V gene has CDR1 SGHRS and CDR2 YFSETQ. CDR3 sequence (DNA): TGCGCCAGCAGCTTGGTGGGGCAGGCGAATAAGACCCAGTACTTC. Protein sequence: CASSLVGQANKTQYF.

The gene calls are TRBV20-1 and TRBJ2-6; D unclear. The CDR3 extends over 14 amino acids. Germline V lookup: CDR1 DFQATT, CDR2 SNEGSKA (reference sequence). Trimming left V 3 bases short and J 2 bases short, with 8 bases between. In DNA, the CDR3 is TGCAGTGCTAGTGACCCAACTGGGGCCAACGTCCTGACTTTC. Its translation: CSASDPTGANVLTF.

The chain joins TRBV4-1 to TRBJ1-6, with no clear D. Germline loops: CDR1 MGHRA, CDR2 YSYEKL. The length of the CDR3 is 16 residues. V was shortened by 1 base and J by 2 bases, with 9 bases between the two germline ends. The chain's CDR3 is CASSQGEVAYNSPLHF. Written as DNA, the CDR3 is TGCGCCAGCAGCCAAGGGGAGGTGGCCTATAATTCACCCCTCCACTTT.